The clone carrying this T cell receptor (beta chain) was observed a handful of times. Antigen unknown. A single base separates this from a much larger clone, so it may be a read error. Full-length variable regions came from constant-region reverse primers plus semi-nested Nested Universal Primer A PCR. TCRdb reprocessed the 5' RACE reads via MiXCR and lists one record per CDR3 protein. Here the sample spans about 8,600 distinct CDR3 sequences, about a sixth being singletons. Trimming removed 7 bases from V and 5 bases from J, with 14 bases in between. CDR1 and CDR2 (germline): SNHLY, FYNNEI. The length of the CDR3 is 14 residues. General study results and limits: The larger-cohort validation was restricted to a single TCR beta V-J rearrangement rather than whole repertoires.

Memory CD4+ T cells were sorted as CD4+CD45RO+CD25- cells. The clonotype comes from a female donor with breast cancer. The rearrangement uses TRBV2 and TRBJ2-2; no clear D. Sequencing was performed on memory CD4+ T cells sorted from blood. Subset: memory CD4+ T cells, CD4+CD45RO+CD25-. As DNA, the CDR3 is TGTGCCAGCAAGGGCCCACTCGTAACCGGGGAGCTGTTTTTT. Protein product: CASKGPLVTGELFF.